A selection of T cell receptor beta chains follows, all from one sample in a study of blood T cell repertoires in COVID-19. Only in-frame clones appear in the TCRdb table, and some are missing; sequencing was by immunoSEQ multiplex PCR. The data contain some 220,000 clones, 70% to 90% of them singletons. The specimen was peripheral blood. The origin of the receptors is a woman under 30 who had recovered from COVID-19. Both conserved end residues are part of each CDR3. Each record gives: clone size, J gene, V gene, D gene, CDR3 protein, CDR3 DNA. D genes are given only for firm matches. Rows give clone size only sometimes, using once, few, many, or a class for an expanded clone.

clone size: NA; J gene: TRBJ1-4; V gene: TRBV7-2; D gene: NA; CDR3 protein: CASSLQGRGEKLFF; CDR3 DNA: TGTGCCAGCAGCCTGCAAGGGAGGGGTGAAAAACTGTTTTTT
clone size: NA; J gene: TRBJ1-1; V gene: TRBV6-2/TRBV6-3; D gene: NA; CDR3 protein: CASSYGQTEAFF; CDR3 DNA: TGTGCCAGCAGTTACGGACAGACGGAAGCTTTCTTT
clone size: NA; J gene: TRBJ1-5; V gene: TRBV3-1/TRBV3-2; D gene: TRBD1; CDR3 protein: CASSAQGDYNQPQHF; CDR3 DNA: TGTGCCAGCAGCGCACAGGGGGACTACAATCAGCCCCAGCATTTT
clone size: NA; J gene: TRBJ1-6; V gene: TRBV9; D gene: NA; CDR3 protein: CASSDRVAYSPLHF; CDR3 DNA: TGTGCCAGCAGCGACCGGGTTGCCTATTCACCCCTCCACTTT
clone size: once; J gene: TRBJ1-5; V gene: TRBV5-6; D gene: NA; CDR3 protein: CASSVLYSNQPQHF; CDR3 DNA: TGTGCCAGCAGCGTCTTATATAGCAATCAGCCCCAGCATTTT
clone size: NA; J gene: TRBJ2-3; V gene: TRBV28; D gene: TRBD2; CDR3 protein: CASSLLITIAGASTDTQYF; CDR3 DNA: TGTGCCAGCAGTCTCCTCATTACTATAGCGGGTGCTAGCACAGATACGCAGTATTTT
clone size: NA; J gene: TRBJ2-3; V gene: TRBV7-2; D gene: NA; CDR3 protein: CASSQPPGGTSDTQYF; CDR3 DNA: TGTGCCAGCAGCCAACCCCCCGGCGGTACATCGGATACGCAGTATTTT
clone size: NA; J gene: TRBJ2-3; V gene: TRBV7-9; D gene: TRBD2; CDR3 protein: CASSGLAGGRPPDTQYF; CDR3 DNA: TGTGCCAGCAGCGGTCTAGCGGGAGGAAGGCCCCCAGATACGCAGTATTTT
clone size: NA; J gene: TRBJ1-1; V gene: TRBV18; D gene: NA; CDR3 protein: CASSPFLEDTEAFF; CDR3 DNA: TGTGCCAGCTCACCATTCTTGGAGGACACTGAAGCTTTCTTT
clone size: NA; J gene: TRBJ1-2; V gene: TRBV27; D gene: TRBD1; CDR3 protein: CASSAGQGTGSYGYTF; CDR3 DNA: TGTGCCAGCAGTGCAGGACAGGGTACCGGCAGCTATGGCTACACCTTC
clone size: few; J gene: TRBJ1-6; V gene: TRBV6-5; D gene: NA; CDR3 protein: CASTQGYSPLHF; CDR3 DNA: TGTGCCAGCACCCAGGGTTATTCACCCCTCCACTTT
clone size: NA; J gene: TRBJ1-1; V gene: TRBV5-1; D gene: TRBD1; CDR3 protein: CASSSGTGGEAFF; CDR3 DNA: TGCGCCAGTTCCTCTGGGACAGGGGGTGAAGCTTTCTTT
clone size: NA; J gene: TRBJ2-7; V gene: TRBV2; D gene: TRBD2; CDR3 protein: CASSDGWAGEPAQYF; CDR3 DNA: TGTGCCAGCAGTGATGGTTGGGCGGGAGAGCCGGCGCAGTACTTC
clone size: NA; J gene: TRBJ2-7; V gene: TRBV9; D gene: NA; CDR3 protein: CASSGRRTDPYEQYF; CDR3 DNA: TGTGCCAGCAGCGGTAGGAGGACAGACCCCTACGAGCAGTACTTC
clone size: few; J gene: TRBJ1-1; V gene: TRBV28; D gene: TRBD1; CDR3 protein: CASSDPGQGGTEAFF; CDR3 DNA: TGTGCCAGCAGTGACCCGGGACAGGGGGGTACTGAAGCTTTCTTT
clone size: NA; J gene: TRBJ1-1; V gene: TRBV2; D gene: TRBD1; CDR3 protein: CARIWTGARLQAFF; CDR3 DNA: TGTGCCAGAATTTGGACAGGGGCGCGGCTGCAAGCTTTCTTT
clone size: NA; J gene: TRBJ2-2; V gene: TRBV7-3; D gene: TRBD2; CDR3 protein: CASRPGTSGSGELFF; CDR3 DNA: TGTGCCAGCAGGCCCGGGACTAGCGGGAGCGGGGAGCTGTTTTTT
clone size: once; J gene: TRBJ1-1; V gene: TRBV25-1; D gene: TRBD1; CDR3 protein: CASSLFTGGLNTEAFF; CDR3 DNA: TGTGCCAGCAGCCTATTCACAGGGGGCTTGAACACTGAAGCTTTCTTT
clone size: NA; J gene: TRBJ1-1; V gene: TRBV27; D gene: TRBD1; CDR3 protein: CASSLGTGNTEAFF; CDR3 DNA: TGTGCCAGCAGTTTAGGGACAGGTAACACTGAAGCTTTCTTT
clone size: NA; J gene: TRBJ2-2; V gene: TRBV19; D gene: TRBD2; CDR3 protein: CASRTSGDTGELFF; CDR3 DNA: TGTGCCAGTAGGACAAGCGGGGACACCGGGGAGCTGTTTTTT
clone size: NA; J gene: TRBJ2-1; V gene: TRBV11-2; D gene: TRBD2; CDR3 protein: CASSLRGTSAYNEQFF; CDR3 DNA: TGTGCCAGCAGCCTGAGAGGGACTAGCGCATACAATGAGCAGTTCTTC
clone size: NA; J gene: TRBJ2-3; V gene: TRBV25-1; D gene: TRBD2; CDR3 protein: CASTKLAGGTYTQYF; CDR3 DNA: TGTGCCAGCACGAAACTAGCGGGAGGTACCTATACGCAGTATTTT
clone size: NA; J gene: TRBJ1-1; V gene: TRBV14; D gene: NA; CDR3 protein: CASSLLVGVEAFF; CDR3 DNA: TGTGCCAGCAGCCTGTTGGTAGGGGTTGAAGCTTTCTTT
clone size: NA; J gene: TRBJ2-3; V gene: TRBV6-5; D gene: TRBD2; CDR3 protein: CASSLSLADGDTQYF; CDR3 DNA: TGTGCCAGCAGCCTGTCACTAGCGGATGGGGATACGCAGTATTTT
clone size: NA; J gene: TRBJ2-3; V gene: TRBV10-3; D gene: TRBD2; CDR3 protein: CAISVSPGLATTTNTDTQYF; CDR3 DNA: TGTGCCATCAGTGTAAGTCCAGGACTAGCGACAACAACAAACACAGATACGCAGTATTTT
clone size: NA; J gene: TRBJ2-1; V gene: TRBV7-3; D gene: NA; CDR3 protein: CASSLVGGHNEQFF; CDR3 DNA: TGTGCCAGCAGCTTAGTGGGAGGACACAATGAGCAGTTCTTC
clone size: NA; J gene: TRBJ1-2; V gene: TRBV4-1; D gene: NA; CDR3 protein: CASSQDRDGAWGYTF; CDR3 DNA: TGCGCCAGCAGCCAAGATCGAGATGGGGCTTGGGGCTACACCTTC
clone size: few; J gene: TRBJ2-2; V gene: TRBV7-2; D gene: TRBD2; CDR3 protein: CASSLMRLAGVNTGELFF; CDR3 DNA: TGTGCCAGCAGCTTAATGCGGCTAGCGGGGGTGAACACCGGGGAGCTGTTTTTT
clone size: once; J gene: TRBJ1-2; V gene: TRBV5-8; D gene: TRBD1; CDR3 protein: CASSPIRDRGWDGYTF; CDR3 DNA: TGTGCCAGCAGCCCCATCCGGGACAGGGGATGGGATGGCTACACCTTC
clone size: NA; J gene: TRBJ2-5; V gene: TRBV23-1; D gene: NA; CDR3 protein: CASSQSPGKETQYF; CDR3 DNA: TGCGCCAGCAGTCAATCGCCAGGGAAAGAGACCCAGTACTTC
clone size: NA; J gene: TRBJ1-6; V gene: TRBV9; D gene: NA; CDR3 protein: CASSVFGGLVISPLHF; CDR3 DNA: TGTGCCAGCAGCGTATTCGGGGGGCTGGTTATTTCACCCCTCCACTTT
clone size: NA; J gene: TRBJ2-7; V gene: TRBV7-2; D gene: NA; CDR3 protein: CASSLALFGGTVYEQYF; CDR3 DNA: TGTGCCAGCAGCTTAGCCCTATTTGGGGGCACCGTCTACGAGCAGTACTTC
clone size: once; J gene: TRBJ1-1; V gene: TRBV2; D gene: TRBD1; CDR3 protein: CASSLDERTGNTEAFF; CDR3 DNA: TGTGCCAGCAGCCTCGACGAACGGACAGGGAACACTGAAGCTTTCTTT
clone size: NA; J gene: TRBJ1-2; V gene: TRBV20-1; D gene: NA; CDR3 protein: CSASDQGAGYGYTF; CDR3 DNA: TGCAGTGCTAGTGACCAAGGGGCCGGCTATGGCTACACCTTC
clone size: few; J gene: TRBJ2-7; V gene: TRBV29-1; D gene: NA; CDR3 protein: CSVDSPYEQYF; CDR3 DNA: TGCAGCGTTGACTCCCCCTACGAGCAGTACTTC
clone size: NA; J gene: TRBJ2-1; V gene: TRBV19; D gene: NA; CDR3 protein: CASLVDEQFF; CDR3 DNA: TGTGCCAGTTTAGTGGATGAGCAGTTCTTC